This T cell receptor (beta chain) was sequenced in a study of blood T cell repertoires in COVID-19. As for the study in general: Italy, Spain and the United States were the sources of the convalescent and acute COVID-19 samples. PBMCs, B-cell-depleted T cells, or T cells provided the cDNA or gDNA that made up the material.

Authors' methods: Reference gene primer amplification gave estimated nucleated cell counts. Profiling relied on immunoSEQ multiplex PCR, and the TCRdb table lists in-frame clones only, not all of them. V and J calls and clone size are given by that table; D and trimming were obtained from the DNA. The table has 60,000 to 70,000 clones, approximately 79% seen once. Sequenced input: peripheral blood. This clonotype was sampled from a woman aged 65 to 85 with acute or convalescent COVID-19.

The CDR3 loop is CASSFAGLSGNTIYF. Here the CDR3 DNA reads TGTGCCAGCAGCTTCGCGGGCTTGAGTGGAAACACCATATATTTT. The rearrangement joins TRBV6-5 to TRBJ1-3, with D unclear. Trimming removed 6 bases at V and 3 bases at J, with 15 bases between. The CDR3 sequence is 15 residues long. The germline V gene has CDR1 MNHEY and CDR2 SVGAGI.